This T cell receptor (beta chain) appears in the sequencing data of a study of T cells in Graves' hyperthyroidism and ophthalmopathy. There were TCR beta CDR3 regions amplified from RNA transcripts. The HTBI primer set served for first-round RT-PCR of the TCR CDR3. Each CDR3 protein gets one entry after TCRdb re-called the multiplex PCR reads with MiXCR. The table records 20,000 to 30,000 distinct CDR3 sequences, roughly 45% of them present only once. Trimming cost V 2 bases and J 11 bases, with 28 bases left between them. Per germline, CDR1 MNHNY and CDR2 SVGAGI (reference sequence). The CDR3 spans 18 residues.

The chain couples TRBV6-6 to TRBJ1-5; D is ambiguous. The sample comprised blood. The sequence was obtained from a woman between 25 and 40 years old with Graves' hyperthyroidism. The CDR3 sequence is CASSYLLTSSETQETQHF. The DNA for the CDR3 is TGTGCCAGCAGTTACCTTTTGACTTCCTCGGAGACCCAAGAGACCCAGCATTTT.